Shown below are 20 T cell receptor beta chains from a single sample sequenced in a study of cytomegalovirus exposure and HLA in healthy donors. The PCR used 60 Vbeta and 13 Jbeta primers. TCRdb's table, derived via immunoSEQ multiplex PCR, lists solely in-frame clones and lacks some. The sample records 140,000 to 150,000 clones, roughly 80% being singletons. Material for sequencing was PBMCs. These TCRs come from a woman in her thirties or forties in good health and CMV-seropositive.

The J gene is TRBJ2-7, the V gene TRBV6-6; TRBD2 matches at 8 bases. This CDR3 is 14 amino acids long. V dropped 5 bases and J dropped 7; count of bases not matched to a gene: 10. Germline CDR1 MNHNY, CDR2 SVGAGI (reference sequence). The CDR3 DNA sequence: TGTGCCAGCAGTCCTCCCGGGACTAGAAGTGAGCAGTACTTC. Protein sequence: CASSPPGTRSEQYF.

The chain joins TRBV10-2 to TRBJ2-1, with TRBD2 matching over 11 bases. Trimming took 6 bases from V and 4 from J; bases not matched to a gene: 5. Germline V gives CDR1 WSHSY, CDR2 SAAADI. CDR3 length: 15 amino acids. The CDR3: CASRRTSGLYNEQFF. The CDR3 DNA reads as TGCGCCAGCAGGAGGACTAGCGGGTTGTACAATGAGCAGTTCTTC.

This sequence joins TRBV27 and TRBJ1-5; the D is unclear. V was clipped by 5 bases and J by 6 bases, with 11 bases between them. Germline V gives CDR1 MNHEY, CDR2 SMNVEV (reference sequence). The CDR3 sequence is 13 residues long. CDR3 loop: CASSLREGQPQHF. CDR3 sequence (DNA): TGTGCCAGCAGTCTACGTGAGGGTCAGCCCCAGCATTTT.

V gene TRBV6-5 combines with J gene TRBJ1-5; TRBD1 might be the D (6 bases). Trimming took off 4 bases at V and 3 bases at J, with 10 bases between the two ends. The germline gives CDR1 MNHEY, CDR2 SVGAGI. The CDR3 spans 14 residues. CDR3 bases: TGTGCCAGCAGTTCGGGACAATCCAATCAGCCCCAGCATTTT. This sequence encodes CASSSGQSNQPQHF.

The chain couples TRBV28 to TRBJ2-5; D might be TRBD2 (5 bases). The CDR3 covers 15 residues. Germline V CDR1 and CDR2: MDHEN, SYDVKM. V was cut by 6 bases and J by 3 bases, with 17 bases left in between. As DNA, the CDR3 is TGTGCCAGCAGCCTGGGGAGTTCCTTGAAAGAGACCCAGTACTTC. Protein product: CASSLGSSLKETQYF.

This chain links TRBV6-9 with TRBJ1-2; 8 bases fit TRBD1. Germline values: CDR1 MNHGY, CDR2 SVAAGI. The CDR3 spans 11 residues. V trimming: 8 bases; J trimming: 10 bases; junction bases outside the gene matches: 6. In DNA, the CDR3 is TGTGCCAGCTCAACAGGGGGGAACTACACCTTC. It translates to CASSTGGNYTF.

This clone occurred once. This rearrangement joins TRBV10-1 to TRBJ1-1, with TRBD1 as a possible D gene (6 bases). V dropped 7 bases and J dropped 5 bases, with 23 bases sitting between them. The germline CDR1 and CDR2 sequences are WNHNN and SYGVQD (reference sequence). The CDR3 sequence is 16 residues long. The DNA for the CDR3 is TGCGCCAGCACCTTACGACAGGTTCGCCTCGAAACTGAAGCTTTCTTT. Translating it yields CASTLRQVRLETEAFF.

The gene calls are TRBV6-5 and TRBJ1-3; possible D gene TRBD1, 5 bases. The germline CDR1 and CDR2 sequences are MNHEY and SVGAGI. This CDR3 spans 12 amino acids. V shed 5 bases and J shed 10 bases, with 12 bases lying between them. The CDR3 protein is CASSVPGVTIYF. In nucleotides, the CDR3 is TGTGCCAGCAGTGTCCCGGGGGTAACCATATATTTT.

The chain is built from TRBV30 and TRBJ2-2, with 8 bases that match TRBD2. The CDR3 extends over 15 amino acids. After removal of 3 bases from V and 2 bases from J, the junction contained 5 bases not matched to a gene. Germline assignment: CDR1 GTSNPN and CDR2 SVGIG (reference sequence). This CDR3 is CAWRDGGANTGELFF. CDR3 in DNA: TGTGCCTGGAGAGACGGGGGGGCAAACACCGGGGAGCTGTTTTTT.

The chain links TRBV18 to TRBJ1-1, with TRBD1 identical over 8 bases. Germline assignment: CDR1 KGHSH and CDR2 LQKENI. With V trimmed by 4 bases and J by 8 bases, 6 bases remained unmatched. This CDR3 is built from 13 residues. CDR3 sequence reads: CASSHDRGSEAFF. The CDR3 DNA reads TGTGCCAGCTCACATGACAGGGGCTCCGAAGCTTTCTTT.

The chain combines TRBV28 with TRBJ1-1, with a possible D match to TRBD1 (5 bases). Germline values: CDR1 MDHEN, CDR2 SYDVKM. This CDR3 is built from 14 residues. Trimming left V 3 bases short and J 1 base short, with 9 bases between. CDR3 in amino acids: CASSLQGPNTEAFF. CDR3 in DNA: TGTGCCAGCAGTTTGCAGGGTCCGAACACTGAAGCTTTCTTT.

The CDR3 loop is CASSLLRSREETQYF. The CDR3 DNA sequence: TGTGCCAGCAGTTTACTGCGTAGCCGAGAAGAGACCCAGTACTTC. The rearrangement uses TRBV28 and TRBJ2-5; D is uncertain. The CDR3 is 15 residues long. Looked up from germline, CDR1 is MDHEN and CDR2 is SYDVKM. With 2 bases removed from V and 3 bases from J, the gap between germline ends came to 13 bases.

The chain recombines TRBV25-1 with TRBJ2-3; TRBD1 agrees at 7 bases. CDR1 and CDR2 from the germline V gene are MGHDK and SYGVNS. Trimming removed 3 bases from V and 5 bases from J; junction bases left unmatched: 5. The CDR3 extends over 14 amino acids. The CDR3 coding sequence is TGTGCCAGCAGTGAGTACAGGGGAAAAGATACGCAGTATTTT. Protein: CASSEYRGKDTQYF.

Only a few counts were recorded for this clone. The chain combines TRBV30 with TRBJ1-2; TRBD1 might be the D (5 bases). The germline gives CDR1 GTSNPN, CDR2 SVGIG (reference sequence). This CDR3 has 13 residues. V was trimmed by 1 base and J by 8 bases, leaving 14 bases between them. CDR3 DNA: TGTGCCTGGAGTGCGGCGGGACCAGGCGGCTACACCTTC. Its translation is CAWSAAGPGGYTF. Complete variable domain (other parts from reference TRBV30 and TRBJ1-2): SQTIHQWPATLVQPVGSPLSLECTVEGTSNPNLYWYRQAAGRGLQLLFYSVGIGQISSEVPQNLSASRPQDRQFILSSKKLLLSDSGFYLCAWSAAGPGGYTFGSGTRLTVV.

J is TRBJ2-5 and V is TRBV6-5; tentatively, D is TRBD1 (6 bases). The ends were cut back, 5 bases at V and 2 bases at J, with 9 bases in the middle. Per the germline V gene, CDR1 is MNHEY and CDR2 is SVGAGI. This CDR3 contains 13 residues. The CDR3 region is CASSNTGQETQYF. CDR3 coding DNA: TGTGCCAGCAGTAACACAGGGCAAGAGACCCAGTACTTC.

The J gene is TRBJ2-7, the V gene TRBV5-6; 13 nucleotides match TRBD2. Germline CDR1 SGHDT, CDR2 YYEEEE. The ends lost 4 bases at V and 2 bases at J; junction bases unmatched: 3. CDR3 length: 15 amino acids. CDR3 protein: CASSRLAGGTYEQYF. CDR3 DNA sequence: TGTGCCAGCAGCCGACTAGCGGGGGGTACCTACGAGCAGTACTTC.

V usage is TRBV27 and J usage is TRBJ2-5, with 7 bases that match TRBD1. The J call may be wrong; the DNA end is better matched by TRBJ2-7. In germline, CDR1 is MNHEY, CDR2 SMNVEV (reference sequence). The CDR3 has 13 amino acids. CDR3 coding DNA: TGTGCCAGCAGTCACCGGGACAGAGACGAGCAGTACTTC. This encodes CASSHRDRDEQYF.

This clone came up a few times. The chain uses TRBV5-4 and TRBJ2-5; tentative D call: TRBD1 (5 bases). V was cut by 6 bases and J by 2 bases, with 8 bases left in between. Germline V gene sequence: CDR1 SGHNT, CDR2 YYREEE (reference sequence). The CDR3 length is 12 residues. CDR3 DNA sequence: TGTGCCAGCAAGGGGAATCAAGAGACCCAGTACTTC. It is translated as CASKGNQETQYF.

This chain connects TRBV19 to TRBJ1-2; TRBD1 agrees at 8 bases. Looked up from germline, CDR1 is LNHDA and CDR2 is SQIVND (reference sequence). J was trimmed by 8 bases and V by 3 bases; bases with no gene match: 2. The CDR3 is 12 amino acids. The CDR3 region is CASSIPGGGYTF. CDR3 DNA sequence: TGTGCCAGTAGTATTCCAGGGGGCGGCTACACCTTC.

Concerning this clone: This sample includes further DNA sequences coding for the same CDR3. This rearrangement joins TRBV6-5 to TRBJ1-6; weak D call: TRBD1 (5 bases). The CDR3 runs 13 residues. CDR1 is MNHEY, CDR2 SVGAGI, per germline. Trimming took 5 bases from V and 6 from J, leaving 8 bases between them. The CDR3 nucleotides are TGTGCCAGCAGTCCCCAGGGTAATTCACCCCTCCACTTT. Residues: CASSPQGNSPLHF.